This T cell receptor beta chain is from a study of blood T cell repertoires in COVID-19. Overall study: Sites in the United States, Italy and Spain provided acute and convalescent COVID-19 samples.

As handled by the study authors: For nucleated cells, counts were estimated from reference gene primer amplification. Sequencing was performed with immunoSEQ multiplex PCR; in TCRdb, only in-frame clones are kept and a portion is missing. V, J and clone size reflect that table, while D and trimming were determined from the DNA. The top ten clones hold roughly 3% of a sample with about 170,000 clones, 65% to 85% of them seen once. The germline CDR1 and CDR2 sequences are SGHAT and FQNNGV. The CDR3 is made up of 16 amino acids. The V gene end was trimmed by 5 bases and the J gene end by 3 bases; junction bases not matched to a gene: 6.

This sequence joins TRBV11-2 and TRBJ2-3; 12 nucleotides match TRBD2. The sample taken for sequencing was peripheral blood. The TCR comes from a human donor with acute or convalescent COVID-19. The donor label of this sample is uncertain. CDR3 sequence reads: CASSTWTSGTTDTQYF. CDR3 bases: TGTGCCAGCAGCACTTGGACTAGCGGGACAACAGATACGCAGTATTTT.